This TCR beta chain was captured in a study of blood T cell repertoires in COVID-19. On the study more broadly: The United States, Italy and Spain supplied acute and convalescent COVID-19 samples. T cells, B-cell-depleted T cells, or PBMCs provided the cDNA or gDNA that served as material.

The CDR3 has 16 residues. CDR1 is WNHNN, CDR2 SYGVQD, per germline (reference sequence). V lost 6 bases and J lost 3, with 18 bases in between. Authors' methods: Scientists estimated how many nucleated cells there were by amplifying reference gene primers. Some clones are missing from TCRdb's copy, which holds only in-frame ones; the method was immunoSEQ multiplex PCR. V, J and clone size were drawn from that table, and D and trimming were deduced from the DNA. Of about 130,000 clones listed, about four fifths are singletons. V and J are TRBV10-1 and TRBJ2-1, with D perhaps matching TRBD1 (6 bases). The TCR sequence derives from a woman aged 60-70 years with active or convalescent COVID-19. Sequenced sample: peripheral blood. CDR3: CASSQDSRLSYNEQFF. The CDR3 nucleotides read TGCGCCAGCAGCCAGGACAGCCGGTTGAGCTACAATGAGCAGTTCTTC.